This T cell receptor beta chain was identified during a study of blood T cells in healthy people across ages (dated by TCRdb to about 2015). At the level of the whole study: In model experiments, roughly one uniquely barcoded TCR beta cDNA molecule per two T cells was captured by template switching. Using the same blood draw, the study looked at two additional independent replicas of 1 million unique cDNA reads for two donors, one aged 18 to 30 and the other aged 80 or older. The donors were divided into four age groups: young (average around 16 years), middle-aged (over 35), aged (around 59) and long-lived (around 87). To track age-related changes in TCR beta repertoire diversity, the study relied on deep sequencing normalized with unique cDNA molecular identifiers. To avoid experimental bias, donors of different ages were spread randomly across the sequencing lanes. Study-wide findings and limitations: Estimates of total diversity based on one million sequenced T cells were regarded as lower bounds and as underestimates. As age increased, observed TCR beta diversity per million T cells dropped in a roughly linear way, and a significant reduction was already evident by age approximately 40. Observed TCR beta diversity correlated strongly with the percentage of naive T cells measured by flow cytometry. Compared with the aged group, the long-lived group had more naive CD4+ T cells, fewer expanded clones and increased TCR diversity, suggesting age selection. Donor CMV infection status was unknown, potentially confounding age-related changes in expanded clonotypes. Bulk unsorted PBMC profiling prevented conclusive comparison of naive and antigen-experienced compartments.

The library relied on 5' RACE. Reads for this sample came from an Illumina HiSeq 2500. A second PCR of about 7 to 12 cycles was run with a J-beta primer mix and a sample-barcoded 5' primer. Each TCR beta cDNA molecule received a unique molecular identifier from a template-switch 5' adaptor carrying 12 random nucleotides. At least 3 million CDR3-containing paired-end reads were obtained from each sample. The Mint cDNA synthesis kit, primed by a TRBC-specific oligonucleotide, was used to synthesize first-strand cDNA from all RNA. All cDNA was treated with uracil-DNA glycosylase and then went through a first 18-cycle PCR with the universal primers M1SS and BC2_uni_R. The original pipeline was this. Normalization of each sample was performed by random selection of 1 million high-quality reads, each carrying a distinct molecular identifier. Instead of being binned into consensus sequences, reads that shared molecular identifiers were thrown out. MiTCR, run with a Q25 quality threshold and the strictest error-elimination algorithm, handled CDR3 identification, clonotype clustering and error correction. A nonparametric unseen species model with Euler transformation was used to estimate a lower bound on total TCR beta diversity. TCRdb trimmed the raw reads at Q25, called clones with MiXCR and kept productive beta chains. Rows merge per CDR3 protein into single entries with the most common DNA and genes. It is TCRdb's table, rather than the study itself, that gives the V and J calls and clone size. The table for this sample lists some 710,000 distinct CDR3 sequences; about half of them were counted only once. 15% to 20% of the sample is taken by the ten largest.

Between the V and J ends, shortened by 6 bases and 0 bases respectively, the junction contains 12 bases. Spanning cysteine to phenylalanine, the CDR3 consists of 15 amino acids. Only the CDR3 DNA stays, 45 bases, in frame from base 1. CDR1 and CDR2 are drawn from the germline V gene (reference sequence): MNHEY, SMNVEV. The 39 donors, aged roughly 6 to 95 years, were systemically healthy Caucasian individuals from Russia. Each donor gave around 9.9 milliliters of peripheral blood, collected into EDTA-treated Vacutainer tubes. PBMCs were isolated by Ficoll-Paque density-gradient centrifugation, with at least 6 million obtained per sample. Total RNA was extracted from PBMCs with Trizol reagent, with at least 6 micrograms obtained per sample. For every donor, an aliquot of PBMCs went through flow cytometry to measure the percentages of naive CD45RAhigh/CD27high T cells. With regard to this clonotype: Its antigen target is currently unknown. Nothing much larger sits one base from this clone, and base qualities are not available.

This receptor chain uses TRBV27 and TRBJ1-5, with the D gene not confidently named. The sequencing sample was made of blood. The receptor's source is a man aged 80 or over in good health. In nucleotides, the sequence is TGTGCCAGCAGGCTACAGCGCAATAGCAATCAGCCCCAGCATTTT. Translated, it reads CASRLQRNSNQPQHF.